The sequence of this T cell receptor (beta chain) was determined in a study of tumor-infiltrating lymphocytes in primary liver carcinoma. With a constant-region primer, TCR beta cDNA was made from about 0.55 ug of total RNA. Three nested multiplex PCR rounds, a slightly modified ARM-PCR method, built the TCR beta libraries. TRBV1-TRBV30 forward primers paired with a C-beta reverse primer drove the first two PCR rounds, roughly 10 cycles each. TCRdb passed the multiplex PCR reads through MiXCR, listing each CDR3 protein once. The sample records approximately 300,000 distinct CDR3 sequences, 60% to 80% being singletons. The germline V gene has CDR1 MNHEY and CDR2 SVGAGI. Trimming removed 8 bases from V and 8 bases from J, with 15 bases in between. The CDR3 consists of 13 residues. Germline DNA was also extracted, and blood RNA derived from unsorted whole blood. Chronic HBV infection, untreated so far, was present in the patients. Prior to surgery, about 4.1 milliliters of peripheral blood were drawn.

The rearrangement joins TRBV6-5 to TRBJ1-4; tentatively, D is TRBD1 (5 bases). This sequence originates from a man aged 40-55 years with primary liver carcinoma and hepatitis B virus infection. Source material: peripheral blood. The CDR3 nucleotides read TGTGCCAGCGGGGGGGTTGGAAGCGAAAAACTGTTTTTT. This sequence encodes CASGGVGSEKLFF.